This T cell receptor (beta chain) was profiled in a study of breast tumors, draining lymph nodes, adjacent tissues. TCRdb passed the multiplex PCR reads through MiXCR, listing each CDR3 protein once. Of 17,000 or so distinct CDR3 sequences listed, 60% to 70% were seen once; the top ten hold about 20%. About this clonotype itself: Its specificity is unknown.

Whole-study findings and limits: Data fit most tumor T cells coming from lymph node, expanding in tumor. Luminal-like breast cancer showed significantly greater tumor-nontumor repertoire similarity than basal-like breast cancer did. That most tumor T cells come from lymph nodes remained unproven.

Sequencing was performed on tumor-adjacent breast tissue. The receptor's source is a female donor with breast cancer. Some clones in this sample may be carry-over from other donors' samples.

CDR3 in amino acids: CATSDPRDSSSNEQFF. CDR3 in DNA: TGTGCCACCAGTGATCCCCGGGACAGCTCTAGCAATGAGCAGTTCTTC. The gene calls are TRBV24-1 and TRBJ2-1, with 7 bases identical to TRBD1. Per the germline V gene, CDR1 is KGHDR and CDR2 is SFDVKD. CDR3 length: 16 residues. Trimming at V came to 3 bases and at J to 6 bases, leaving 10 bases not matched to a gene.